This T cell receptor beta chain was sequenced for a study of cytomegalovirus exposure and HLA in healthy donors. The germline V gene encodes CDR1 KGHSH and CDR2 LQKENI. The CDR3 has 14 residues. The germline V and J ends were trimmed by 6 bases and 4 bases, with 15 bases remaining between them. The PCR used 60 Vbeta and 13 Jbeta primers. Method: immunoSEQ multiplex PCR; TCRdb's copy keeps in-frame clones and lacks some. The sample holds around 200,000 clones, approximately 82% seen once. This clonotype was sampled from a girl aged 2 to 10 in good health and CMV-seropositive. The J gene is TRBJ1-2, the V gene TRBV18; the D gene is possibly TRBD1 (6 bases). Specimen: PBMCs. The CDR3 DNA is TGTGCCAGCTCGCGGAACAGGGATCCCTATGGCTACACCTTC. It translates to CASSRNRDPYGYTF.